This is a list of T cell receptor beta chains from one sample in a study of technical replicates of blood from several donors. The method was immunoSEQ multiplex PCR; TCRdb's version includes in-frame clones alone and lacks a portion of them. Of some 77,000 clones detected, around 94% appear once; the ten largest clones hold 0.35% to 0.45%. Sequencing was performed on T cells isolated from PBMCs. These receptors were obtained from a human donor in good health. CDR3s include the opening cysteine and the closing phenylalanine or tryptophan. The order of the fields is V gene, J gene, CDR3 protein.

v_gene: TRBV21-1
j_gene: TRBJ2-2
CDR3aa: CANIGELRAGELFF

v_gene: TRBV4-1
j_gene: TRBJ2-7
CDR3aa: CASSQEPGSYEQYF

v_gene: TRBV5-6
j_gene: TRBJ1-4
CDR3aa: CASSSMDILKLFF

v_gene: TRBV27
j_gene: TRBJ2-6
CDR3aa: CASSSYRDYSSGANVLTF

v_gene: TRBV4-2
j_gene: TRBJ2-1
CDR3aa: CASSHVGAGVMDEQFF

v_gene: TRBV5-1
j_gene: TRBJ2-2
CDR3aa: CASSELDSNTGELFF

v_gene: TRBV27
j_gene: TRBJ2-7
CDR3aa: CASRQTSAAYEQYF

v_gene: TRBV10-3
j_gene: TRBJ2-2
CDR3aa: CAISEGWRGANTGELFF

v_gene: TRBV2
j_gene: TRBJ2-1
CDR3aa: CASSERLAGGPDNEQFF

v_gene: TRBV4-1
j_gene: TRBJ1-4
CDR3aa: CASSQEGADEKLFF

v_gene: TRBV6-6
j_gene: TRBJ2-7
CDR3aa: CASSGGLAGDEQYF

v_gene: TRBV10-3
j_gene: TRBJ2-5
CDR3aa: CATESDSQETQYF